Each of the 8 T cell receptor beta chains below was sequenced from the same sample in a study of cytomegalovirus exposure and HLA in healthy donors. 60 Vbeta and 13 Jbeta primers were used in PCR. The method was immunoSEQ multiplex PCR; TCRdb's version includes in-frame clones alone and lacks a portion of them. The profile covers approximately 260,000 clones, with 85% to 95% appearing a single time and 1.7% taken by the ten largest. Input material: PBMCs. The receptor set was obtained from a girl aged 2 to 9 in good health and CMV-seronegative.

This clone occurred a few times. V and J are TRBV5-5 and TRBJ2-7; the match to TRBD2 covers 13 bases. V lost 3 bases to trimming and J lost 6 bases; unmatched junction nucleotides: 21. CDR1 and CDR2 from the germline V gene are SGHKS and YYEKEE (reference sequence). The CDR3 has 20 amino acids. Here the CDR3 reads CASSSMTSGGSPRMGREQYF. Here the CDR3 DNA reads TGTGCCAGCAGCTCTATGACTAGCGGGGGGTCTCCGCGGATGGGGCGCGAGCAGTACTTC.

The chain carries TRBV5-1 and TRBJ2-3; TRBD1 aligns across 8 bases. V shed 3 bases, J shed 1 base, and the junction held 4 bases outside the gene matches. Germline V lookup: CDR1 SGHRS, CDR2 YFSETQ. There are 15 residues in the CDR3. The CDR3 spells CASSWAGQGTDTQYF. CDR3 DNA: TGCGCCAGCAGCTGGGCGGGACAGGGCACAGATACGCAGTATTTT.

This clone was counted once. This chain connects TRBV18 to TRBJ1-1, with D perhaps TRBD1 (6 bases). Trimming stripped 3 bases from V and 0 bases from J, with 8 bases between. The CDR3 sequence is 14 residues long. In germline, CDR1 is KGHSH, CDR2 LQKENI. This chain's CDR3 is CASSPAGVNTEAFF. CDR3 bases: TGTGCCAGCTCACCGGCAGGGGTGAACACTGAAGCTTTCTTT.

V usage is TRBV2 and J usage is TRBJ2-7; TRBD2 matches 8 bases. The germline V gene encodes CDR1 SNHLY and CDR2 FYNNEI. Unmatched junction bases numbered 12, after V lost 7 bases and J lost 7 bases. This CDR3 comprises 14 residues. CDR3: CASNPGLGGEEQYF. DNA for the CDR3: TGTGCCAGCAACCCGGGACTAGGGGGGGAGGAGCAGTACTTC. Combining the CDR3 with reference TRBV2 and TRBJ2-7 gives the whole variable domain EPEVTQTPSHQVTQMGQEVILRCVPISNHLYFYWYRQILGQKVEFLVSFYNNEISEKSEIFDDQFSVERPDGSNFTLKIRSTKLEDSAMYFCASNPGLGGEEQYFGPGTRLTVT.

The rearrangement joins TRBV7-9 to TRBJ1-3; TRBD1 matches at 7 bases. The V gene end was trimmed by 4 bases and the J gene end by 6 bases; junction bases not matched to a gene: 12. The CDR3 consists of 16 residues. The germline gives CDR1 SEHNR, CDR2 FQNEAQ (reference sequence). CDR3 protein: CASSSRPRQGENTIYF. In nucleotides, the CDR3 is TGTGCCAGCAGCTCCCGCCCTCGTCAGGGGGAAAACACCATATATTTT.

The V and J genes are TRBV5-8 and TRBJ1-4; the match to TRBD1 covers 8 bases. In germline, CDR1 is SGHTS, CDR2 YDEGEE. Trimming removed 1 base from V and 4 bases from J; junction bases left unmatched: 12. This CDR3 has 18 residues. The chain's CDR3 is CASSLPPTGEAGNEKLFF. The CDR3 region has the DNA TGTGCCAGCAGCTTGCCCCCGACAGGGGAGGCTGGTAATGAAAAACTGTTTTTT.

The rearrangement links TRBV10-3 to TRBJ2-2; D gene uncertain. Germline values: CDR1 ENHRY, CDR2 SYGVKD. The V and J ends lost 9 bases and 3 bases respectively, with 5 bases between them. The CDR3 is 11 residues long. CDR3 nucleotide sequence: TGTGCCATTTCTGACACCGGGGAGCTGTTTTTT. Protein: CAISDTGELFF.

This rearrangement joins TRBV6-5 to TRBJ2-7; D possibly corresponds to TRBD1 (6 bases). Germline-derived CDR1 and CDR2 are MNHEY and SVGAGI. The CDR3 contains 13 residues. The ends were cut back, 2 bases at V and 3 bases at J, with 8 bases in the middle. The CDR3 loop is CASSYQGNYEQYF. CDR3 bases: TGTGCCAGCAGTTACCAGGGGAACTACGAGCAGTACTTC.